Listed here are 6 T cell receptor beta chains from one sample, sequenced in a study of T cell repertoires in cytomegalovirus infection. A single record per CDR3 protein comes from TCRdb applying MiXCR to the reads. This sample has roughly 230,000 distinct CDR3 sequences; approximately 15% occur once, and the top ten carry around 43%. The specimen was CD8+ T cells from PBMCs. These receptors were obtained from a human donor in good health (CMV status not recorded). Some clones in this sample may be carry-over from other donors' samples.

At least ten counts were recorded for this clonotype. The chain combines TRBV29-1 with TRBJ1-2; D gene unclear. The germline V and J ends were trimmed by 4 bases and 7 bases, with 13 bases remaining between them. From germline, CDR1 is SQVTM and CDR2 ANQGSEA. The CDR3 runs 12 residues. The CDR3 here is CSVAHMGGGYTF. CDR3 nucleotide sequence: TGCAGCGTTGCCCACATGGGAGGTGGCTACACCTTC.

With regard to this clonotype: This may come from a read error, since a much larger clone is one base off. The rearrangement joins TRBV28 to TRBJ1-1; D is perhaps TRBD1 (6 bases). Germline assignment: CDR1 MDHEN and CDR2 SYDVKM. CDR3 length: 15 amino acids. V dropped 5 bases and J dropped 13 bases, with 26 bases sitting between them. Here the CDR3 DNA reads TGTGCCAGCAGTCTGGACAGTGTTGGAAGCCGCCGGGTTTTCTTT. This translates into CASSLDSVGSRRVFF.

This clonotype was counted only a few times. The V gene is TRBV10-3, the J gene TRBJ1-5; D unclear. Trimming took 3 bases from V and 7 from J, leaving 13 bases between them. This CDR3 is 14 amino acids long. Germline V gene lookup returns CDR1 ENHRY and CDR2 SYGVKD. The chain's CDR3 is CAISDGGGIQPQHF. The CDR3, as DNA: TGTGCCATCAGTGATGGAGGAGGAATACAGCCCCAGCATTTT.

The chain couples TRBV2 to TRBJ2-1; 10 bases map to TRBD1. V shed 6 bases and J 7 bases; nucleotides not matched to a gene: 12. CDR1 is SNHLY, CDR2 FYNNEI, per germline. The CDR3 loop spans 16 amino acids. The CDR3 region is CASRARQGALVNEQFF. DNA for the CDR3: TGTGCCAGCAGAGCCCGACAGGGGGCCTTAGTGAATGAGCAGTTCTTC. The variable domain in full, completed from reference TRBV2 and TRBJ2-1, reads EPEVTQTPSHQVTQMGQEVILRCVPISNHLYFYWYRQILGQKVEFLVSFYNNEISEKSEIFDDQFSVERPDGSNFTLKIRSTKLEDSAMYFCASRARQGALVNEQFFGPGTRLTVL.

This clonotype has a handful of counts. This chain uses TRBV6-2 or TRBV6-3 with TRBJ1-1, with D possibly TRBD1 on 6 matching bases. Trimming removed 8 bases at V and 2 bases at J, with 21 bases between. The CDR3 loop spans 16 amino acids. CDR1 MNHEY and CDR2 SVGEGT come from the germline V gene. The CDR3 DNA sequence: TGTGCCAGCGAAAGGGACAACCTACCTCTCAACACTGAAGCTTTCTTT. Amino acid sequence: CASERDNLPLNTEAFF.

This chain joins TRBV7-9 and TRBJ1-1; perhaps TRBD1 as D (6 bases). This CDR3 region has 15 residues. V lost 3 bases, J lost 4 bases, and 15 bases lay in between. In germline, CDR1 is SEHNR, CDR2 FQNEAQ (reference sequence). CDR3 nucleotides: TGTGCCAGCAGCTTTTTACAGGGAAGGAGCACTGAAGCTTTCTTT. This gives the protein CASSFLQGRSTEAFF.